A single sample gave rise to the 27 T cell receptor beta chains below, sequenced in a study of vaccination and CD4 T cells after COVID-19 (dated by TCRdb to between 2021 and 2022). The sample's treatment or condition, from its label and the paper: roughly 10-day PBMC culture with coronavirus spike peptide pools or control peptides (ViraFEST assay). CD4+ T cells from unexposed donors were collected before the COVID-19 pandemic (2011-2018). No antigen is known for these receptors. Library construction relied on PCR. The data were produced on an Illumina iSeq 100. DNA from cultured CD4+ T cells underwent TCR sequencing with the Oncomine TCR Beta short-read assay at the Johns Hopkins FTIC core. In-frame beta chains were kept once TCRdb had trimmed the public reads at Q25 with fastp and called clones with MiXCR. When rows share a CDR3 protein, they turn into one entry using the most common DNA and genes. The sample contains about 7,000 distinct CDR3 sequences, approximately 55% of them found a single time. Approximately 35% of the sample belongs to the ten largest clones.

Sequenced: CD4+ T cells from blood, cultured in vitro. These receptors originate from a human donor in good health.

V usage is TRBV15 and J usage is TRBJ1-5; D remains ambiguous. CDR3 size: 12 residues. The V gene's germline CDR1 is LNHNV and CDR2 YYDKDF (reference sequence). The V end was cut by 0 bases, the J end by 4 bases, with 1 base between. The CDR3 bases are TGTGCCACCAGCAGAGATAATCAGCCCCAGCATTTT. Protein: CATSRDNQPQHF.

V and J are TRBV6-1 and TRBJ2-5; 13 positions match TRBD2. Germline V lookup: CDR1 MNHNS, CDR2 SASEGT. The V gene end was trimmed by 6 bases and the J gene end by 5 bases; junction bases not matched to a gene: 6. The CDR3 spans 15 residues. In nucleotides, the CDR3 is TGTGCCAGCAGCCTGGGACTAGCGGGGTCGGAGACCCAGTACTTC. As protein: CASSLGLAGSETQYF.

This sequence joins TRBV30 and TRBJ1-1; D gene uncertain. The CDR3 sequence is 12 residues long. The ends were cut back, 0 bases at V and 7 bases at J, with 9 bases in the middle. Germline V lookup: CDR1 GTSNPN, CDR2 SVGIG (reference sequence). The CDR3 DNA is TGTGCCTGGAGTGTAGAATTCTTTGAAGCTTTCTTT. Encoded protein: CAWSVEFFEAFF.

The chain is built from TRBV7-2 and TRBJ2-7; D is perhaps TRBD2 (5 bases). The V end was cut by 1 base, the J end by 5 bases, with 15 bases between. Germline V gene data show CDR1 as SGHTA and CDR2 as FQGNSA. CDR3 size: 15 residues. The CDR3 sequence is CASSLVLVGGDEQYF. The DNA for the CDR3 is TGTGCCAGCAGCTTAGTGCTAGTAGGAGGTGACGAGCAGTACTTC. Combining the CDR3 with reference TRBV7-2 and TRBJ2-7 gives the whole variable domain GAGVSQSPSNKVTEKGKDVELRCDPISGHTALYWYRQSLGQGLEFLIYFQGNSAPDKSGLPSDRFSAERTGGSVSTLTIQRTQQEDSAVYLCASSLVLVGGDEQYFGPGTRLTVT.

The chain combines TRBV12-3 or TRBV12-4 with TRBJ2-3; 9 nucleotides line up with TRBD2. Losses at the gene ends were 1 base for V and 6 bases for J; bases not matched to a gene: 2. The CDR3 totals 14 residues. CDR3 nucleotide sequence: TGTGCCAGCAGTTTAGTAGCGGGGGTGGATACGCAGTATTTT. It translates to CASSLVAGVDTQYF.

The chain has TRBV20-1 and TRBJ1-1, with 7 bases fitting TRBD1. The CDR3 runs 13 residues. Germline V gene sequence: CDR1 DFQATT, CDR2 SNEGSKA (reference sequence). Trimming at V came to 5 bases and at J to 4 bases, leaving 7 bases not matched to a gene. The CDR3 is CSAPLPGGTEAFF. CDR3 in DNA: TGCAGTGCTCCGCTCCCAGGGGGCACTGAAGCTTTCTTT.

This clonotype was detected a few times. The rearrangement joins TRBV2 to TRBJ1-2; 9 bases fit TRBD1. CDR3 length equals 14 residues. V gave up 8 bases and J gave up 7 bases; unmatched junction bases: 11. Germline values: CDR1 SNHLY, CDR2 FYNNEI. This CDR3 is CASAGGTGLRGYTF. Written as DNA, the CDR3 is TGTGCCAGCGCAGGGGGGACAGGGCTGCGTGGCTACACCTTC.

This sequence joins TRBV30 and TRBJ2-1; D is perhaps TRBD1 (5 bases). Trimming removed 0 bases at V and 0 bases at J, with 6 bases between. This CDR3 region has 14 residues. CDR1 is GTSNPN, CDR2 SVGIG, per germline (reference sequence). The CDR3 DNA follows: TGTGCCTGGAGTGTAGGGGCCTCCTACAATGAGCAGTTCTTC. This encodes CAWSVGASYNEQFF. The complete variable domain, with remaining parts taken from reference TRBV30 and TRBJ2-1, reads SQTIHQWPATLVQPVGSPLSLECTVEGTSNPNLYWYRQAAGRGLQLLFYSVGIGQISSEVPQNLSASRPQDRQFILSSKKLLLSDSGFYLCAWSVGASYNEQFFGPGTRLTVL.

This clonotype was counted a few times. The chain joins TRBV20-1 to TRBJ1-5, with a tentative D call TRBD1 (6 bases). CDR1 is DFQATT, CDR2 SNEGSKA, per germline (reference sequence). V was trimmed by 2 bases and J by 2 bases, leaving 16 bases between them. The CDR3 covers 16 residues. The CDR3 protein is CSARTFSTGGNQPQHF. The CDR3, as DNA: TGCAGTGCTAGAACCTTCTCGACAGGCGGCAATCAGCCCCAGCATTTT.

The V and J genes are TRBV3-1 and TRBJ1-5; 7 positions match TRBD1. The CDR3 is 15 residues long. Looked up from germline, CDR1 is LGHDT and CDR2 is YNNKEL (reference sequence). Trimming took 1 base from V and 2 from J; bases not matched to a gene: 2. CDR3 sequence reads: CASSQGTGGNQPQHF. In DNA form, the CDR3 reads TGTGCCAGCAGCCAAGGCACAGGGGGCAATCAGCCCCAGCATTTT.

J is TRBJ1-2 and V is TRBV7-9; D not resolved. The CDR3 is 12 amino acids. Looked up from germline, CDR1 is SEHNR and CDR2 is FQNEAQ (reference sequence). V shed 4 bases and J shed 8 bases, with 11 bases lying between them. Here the CDR3 DNA reads TGTGCCAGCAGCTCCGAAGGGAGAGGCTACACCTTC. It yields the protein CASSSEGRGYTF.

The rearrangement links TRBV19 to TRBJ1-1; TRBD1 is a possible D gene (5 bases). The V end was cut by 5 bases, the J end by 4 bases, with 17 bases between. The CDR3 length is 15 residues. CDR1 LNHDA and CDR2 SQIVND come from the germline V gene (reference sequence). The CDR3, as DNA: TGTGCCAGTAGTCTTACAGGAGTTCAATCCACTGAAGCTTTCTTT. Encoded protein: CASSLTGVQSTEAFF. The full variable domain, rest sourced from reference TRBV19 and TRBJ1-1, is DGGITQSPKYLFRKEGQNVTLSCEQNLNHDAMYWYRQDPGQGLRLIYYSQIVNDFQKGDIAEGYSVSREKKESFPLTVTSAQKNPTAFYLCASSLTGVQSTEAFFGQGTRLTVV.

By frequency in the sample, this clonotype is hyperexpanded (1% or more). This chain connects TRBV7-8 to TRBJ1-3, with 8 bases fitting TRBD1. This CDR3 comprises 14 residues. Trimming at V came to 1 base and at J to 11 bases, leaving 7 bases not matched to a gene. CDR1 is SGHVS, CDR2 FQNEAQ, per germline. This chain's CDR3 is CASSLVDRVGAIYF. The CDR3, as DNA: TGTGCCAGCAGCTTAGTGGACAGGGTAGGAGCCATATATTTT.

The chain links TRBV20-1 to TRBJ1-2; unclear D gene. The germline gives CDR1 DFQATT, CDR2 SNEGSKA (reference sequence). This CDR3 spans 12 amino acids. Trimming removed 1 base at V and 2 bases at J, with 5 bases between. The CDR3 DNA follows: TGCAGTGCTAGAGCCGGGAACTATGGCTACACCTTC. Its translation is CSARAGNYGYTF.

The chain combines TRBV7-3 with TRBJ1-1; 7 bases agree with TRBD1. Trimming cost V 10 bases and J 5 bases; bases outside gene matches: 22. The CDR3 spans 17 residues. The germline gives CDR1 SGHTA, CDR2 FQGTGA. This chain's CDR3 is CATRDYRGRFLGTEAFF. Written as DNA, the CDR3 is TGTGCCACCCGCGATTACAGGGGCCGCTTCCTGGGGACTGAAGCTTTCTTT.

The chain is built from TRBV6-5 and TRBJ1-6, with D unclear. Trimming cost V 2 bases and J 5 bases, with 10 bases left between them. This CDR3 has 15 amino acids. Looked up from germline, CDR1 is MNHEY and CDR2 is SVGAGI. CDR3 nucleotides: TGTGCCAGCAGTTACGATCTAGGAGATAATTCACCCCTCCACTTT. Its translation is CASSYDLGDNSPLHF.

The V and J genes are TRBV19 and TRBJ2-1; 8 bases match TRBD1. CDR3 length equals 15 residues. Unmatched junction bases numbered 8, after V lost 5 bases and J lost 5 bases. Germline CDR1 LNHDA, CDR2 SQIVND (reference sequence). CDR3 sequence (DNA): TGTGCCAGTAGTCGGACAGGGAGTCCCGACAATGAGCAGTTCTTC. It codes for CASSRTGSPDNEQFF. Together with reference TRBV19 and TRBJ2-1, the CDR3 gives the full variable domain: DGGITQSPKYLFRKEGQNVTLSCEQNLNHDAMYWYRQDPGQGLRLIYYSQIVNDFQKGDIAEGYSVSREKKESFPLTVTSAQKNPTAFYLCASSRTGSPDNEQFFGPGTRLTVL.

The chain carries TRBV6-5 and TRBJ1-5; D gene ambiguous. Germline V gene lookup returns CDR1 MNHEY and CDR2 SVGAGI. Trimming stripped 4 bases from V and 5 bases from J, with 15 bases between. This CDR3 comprises 15 residues. In DNA form, the CDR3 reads TGTGCCAGCAGTTTCACTCGGACTGACGATCAGCCCCAGCATTTT. Protein sequence: CASSFTRTDDQPQHF.

This clonotype was found a few times. The chain uses TRBV27 and TRBJ1-2, with TRBD1 identical over 7 bases. The CDR3 loop spans 15 amino acids. Germline V gene sequence: CDR1 MNHEY, CDR2 SMNVEV (reference sequence). The junction had 4 bases not matched to a gene; V was cut back by 2 bases and J by 1 base. The CDR3 DNA sequence: TGTGCCAGCAGTTTAATGACAGGGAATAACTATGGCTACACCTTC. The encoded protein is CASSLMTGNNYGYTF.

The chain links TRBV11-3 to TRBJ2-5; the D is unclear. The CDR3 sequence is 13 residues long. Trimming removed 3 bases at V and 0 bases at J, with 5 bases between. Germline CDR1 SGHNT, CDR2 YENEEA. The CDR3, as DNA: TGTGCCAGCAGCTTTGGCAACCAAGAGACCCAGTACTTC. Residues: CASSFGNQETQYF.

The chain has TRBV6-4 and TRBJ2-3, with 11 bases lining up with TRBD2. This CDR3 has 14 residues. The ends lost 7 bases at V and 4 bases at J; junction bases unmatched: 4. The V gene's germline CDR1 is MRHNA and CDR2 SNTAGT. In DNA form, the CDR3 reads TGTGCCAGCAAACTAGCGGGGGATGCAGATACGCAGTATTTT. Translating it yields CASKLAGDADTQYF.

The chain has TRBV14 and TRBJ2-1; D unresolved. This CDR3 is built from 13 residues. Per the germline V gene, CDR1 is SGHDN and CDR2 is FVKESK. Trimming shortened V by 4 bases and J by 9 bases, and 13 bases separated the two germline ends. The CDR3 spells CASSLALVGEQFF. The CDR3 DNA sequence: TGTGCCAGCAGCCTAGCCCTGGTAGGTGAGCAGTTCTTC.

Sample share makes this clonotype medium-sized. V and J are TRBV11-3 and TRBJ2-1, with a possible D match to TRBD2 (7 bases). This CDR3 spans 16 amino acids. CDR1 is SGHNT, CDR2 YENEEA, per germline. Trimming removed 1 base from V and 4 bases from J, with 14 bases in between. In DNA, the CDR3 is TGTGCCAGCAGCTTAGGGGGGGGCTGGACTTACAATGAGCAGTTCTTC. Its protein product is CASSLGGGWTYNEQFF.

The J gene is TRBJ1-6, the V gene TRBV6-5; no clear D. The CDR3 spans 16 residues. Germline-derived CDR1 and CDR2 are MNHEY and SVGAGI. Trimming pared 4 bases from V and 9 bases from J, leaving 19 bases between. CDR3 coding DNA: TGTGCCAGCAGTTCTAGACCTACGCTCGGAGGTTCACCCCTCCACTTT. This encodes CASSSRPTLGGSPLHF.

The chain has TRBV20-1 and TRBJ1-6, with TRBD1 identical over 10 bases. CDR3 length: 15 residues. In germline, CDR1 is DFQATT, CDR2 SNEGSKA (reference sequence). V lost 2 bases and J lost 9; bases outside the gene matches: 7. The CDR3 here is CSARTGTGDLSPLHF. CDR3 bases: TGCAGTGCTAGAACCGGGACAGGGGATCTTTCACCCCTCCACTTT.

Only one count was recorded for this clonotype. The rearrangement joins TRBV6-5 to TRBJ1-6; no clear D. Germline V gives CDR1 MNHEY, CDR2 SVGAGI. The CDR3 loop spans 15 amino acids. Trimming shortened V by 1 base and J by 5 bases, and 9 bases separated the two germline ends. The DNA for the CDR3 is TGTGCCAGCAGTTACTGGGGAGTGAATAATTCACCCCTCCACTTT. Protein: CASSYWGVNNSPLHF.

This clonotype is judged medium-sized. This chain connects TRBV27 to TRBJ1-5, with D perhaps matching TRBD1 (5 bases). V dropped 1 base and J dropped 7 bases, with 17 bases sitting between them. The CDR3 has 16 residues. The germline V gene has CDR1 MNHEY and CDR2 SMNVEV (reference sequence). CDR3 in DNA: TGTGCCAGCAGTTTATTAACAGGAGAGGGGAAACAGCCCCAGCATTTT. Its protein is CASSLLTGEGKQPQHF.